This T cell receptor (beta chain) was found in a study of blood T cell repertoires in COVID-19. Background on the study: From T cells, B-cell-depleted T cells, or PBMCs came the material, which was cDNA or gDNA.

This CDR3 spans 17 amino acids. The germline CDR1 and CDR2 sequences are LGHDT and YNNKEL (reference sequence). The ends lost 1 base at V and 0 bases at J; junction bases unmatched: 8. Produced via immunoSEQ multiplex PCR; TCRdb's table is partial and in-frame only. The data contain about 140,000 clones, about 80% of them singletons. This clone was detected a few times. The chain combines TRBV3-1 (or the pseudogene TRBV3-2) with TRBJ1-1, with TRBD1 identical over 7 bases. Sequencing used peripheral blood. The receptor's source is a human donor in a cohort sampled during active COVID-19. The CDR3 nucleotides are TGTGCCAGCAGCCAAGTAGCGGCAGGGGGGATGAACACTGAAGCTTTCTTT. It is translated as CASSQVAAGGMNTEAFF.